This TCR beta chain was sequenced during a study of beta chain features in type 1 diabetes. Study-wide points: TCRB CDR3s were moderately but significantly shorter in Type 1 diabetes patients in all four CD4+ subsets.

This clone was seen just once. What it binds is unknown. Expressed TCRB transcripts were sequenced, since all the RNA that had been isolated was reverse transcribed. Data came from immunoSEQ multiplex PCR; TCRdb stores just in-frame clones and leaves some out. The sample lists tens of thousands of clones, 50% to 75% occurring once. This sequence originates from a woman in her thirties with type 1 diabetes. The sample consisted of stem cell memory CD4+ T cells from blood.

This chain's CDR3 is CASSVNGQGTGELFF. The CDR3 coding sequence is TGTGCCAGCAGTGTCAACGGACAGGGTACCGGGGAGCTGTTTTTT. The rearrangement joins TRBV2 to TRBJ2-2; 8 bases line up with TRBD1. Germline CDR1 SNHLY, CDR2 FYNNEI. The V gene end was trimmed by 4 bases and the J gene end by 5 bases; junction bases not matched to a gene: 6. The CDR3 extends over 15 amino acids.